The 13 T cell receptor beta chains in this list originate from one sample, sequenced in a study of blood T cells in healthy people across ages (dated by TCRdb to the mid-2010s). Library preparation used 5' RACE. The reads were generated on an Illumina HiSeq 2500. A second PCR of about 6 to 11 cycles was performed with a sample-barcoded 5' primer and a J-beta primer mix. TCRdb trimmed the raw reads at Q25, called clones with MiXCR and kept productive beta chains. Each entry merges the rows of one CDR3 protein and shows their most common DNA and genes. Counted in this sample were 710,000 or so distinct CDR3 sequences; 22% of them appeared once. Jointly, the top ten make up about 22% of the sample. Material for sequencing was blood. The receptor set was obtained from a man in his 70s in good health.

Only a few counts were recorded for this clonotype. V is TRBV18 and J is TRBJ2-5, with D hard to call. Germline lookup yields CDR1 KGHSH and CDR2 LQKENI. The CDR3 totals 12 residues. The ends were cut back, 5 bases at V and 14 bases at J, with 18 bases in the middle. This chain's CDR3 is CASSASETSPYF. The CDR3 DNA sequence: TGTGCCAGCTCAGCCTCCGAGACCAGCCCTTACTTC.

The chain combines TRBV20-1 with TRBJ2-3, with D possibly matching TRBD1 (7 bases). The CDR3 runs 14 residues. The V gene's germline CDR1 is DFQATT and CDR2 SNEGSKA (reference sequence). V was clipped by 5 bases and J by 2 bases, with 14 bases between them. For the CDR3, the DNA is TGCAGTGCTCTCAGGGGGGTCCTCACAGATACGCAGTATTTT. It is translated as CSALRGVLTDTQYF.

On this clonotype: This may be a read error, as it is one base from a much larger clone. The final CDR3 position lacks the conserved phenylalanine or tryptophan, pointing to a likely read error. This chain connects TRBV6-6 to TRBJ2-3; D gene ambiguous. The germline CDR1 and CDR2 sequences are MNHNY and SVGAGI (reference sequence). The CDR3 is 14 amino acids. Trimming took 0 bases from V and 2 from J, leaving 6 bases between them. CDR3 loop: CASSYSGSTDTQYL. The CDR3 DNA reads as TGTGCCAGCAGTTACTCTGGCTCCACAGATACGCAGTATTTG.

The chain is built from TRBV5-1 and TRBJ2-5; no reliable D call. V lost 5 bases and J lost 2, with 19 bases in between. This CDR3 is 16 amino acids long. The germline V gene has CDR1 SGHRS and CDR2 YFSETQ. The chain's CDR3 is CASSPSPGQAQETQYF. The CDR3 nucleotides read TGCGCCAGCAGTCCCTCCCCGGGTCAGGCACAAGAGACCCAGTACTTC.

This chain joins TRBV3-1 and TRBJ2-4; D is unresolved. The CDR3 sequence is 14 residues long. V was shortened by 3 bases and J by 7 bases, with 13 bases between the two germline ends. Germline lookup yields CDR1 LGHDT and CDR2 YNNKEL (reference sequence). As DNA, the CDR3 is TGTGCCAGCAGCCACCGGCAGTTTAAGAACATTCAGTACTTC. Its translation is CASSHRQFKNIQYF.

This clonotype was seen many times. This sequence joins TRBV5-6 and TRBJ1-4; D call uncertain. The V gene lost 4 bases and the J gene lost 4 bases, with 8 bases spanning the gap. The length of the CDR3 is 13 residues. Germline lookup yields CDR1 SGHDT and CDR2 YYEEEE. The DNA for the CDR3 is TGTGCCAGCAGCCGGGGTTTTAATGAAAAACTGTTTTTT. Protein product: CASSRGFNEKLFF.

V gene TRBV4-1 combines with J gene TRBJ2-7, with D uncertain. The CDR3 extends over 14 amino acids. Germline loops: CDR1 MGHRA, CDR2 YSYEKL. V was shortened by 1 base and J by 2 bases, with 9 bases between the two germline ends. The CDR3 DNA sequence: TGCGCCAGCAGCCAAGGGTTACTTGCCTACGAGCAGTACGTC. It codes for CASSQGLLAYEQYV.

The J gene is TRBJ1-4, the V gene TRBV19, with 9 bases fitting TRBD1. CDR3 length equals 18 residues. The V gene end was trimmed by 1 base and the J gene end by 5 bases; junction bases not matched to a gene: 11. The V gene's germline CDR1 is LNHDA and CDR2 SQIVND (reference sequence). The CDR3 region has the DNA TGTGCCAGTAGTATAGTAACCCCCTGGACAGGGGTAAATGAAAAACTGTTTTTT. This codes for CASSIVTPWTGVNEKLFF.

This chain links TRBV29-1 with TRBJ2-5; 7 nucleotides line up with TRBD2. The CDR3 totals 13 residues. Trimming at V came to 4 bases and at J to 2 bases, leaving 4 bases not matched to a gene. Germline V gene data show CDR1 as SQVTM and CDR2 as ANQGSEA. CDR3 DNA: TGCAGCGTTGGAGTGGGACTACAAGAGACCCAGTACTTC. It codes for CSVGVGLQETQYF.

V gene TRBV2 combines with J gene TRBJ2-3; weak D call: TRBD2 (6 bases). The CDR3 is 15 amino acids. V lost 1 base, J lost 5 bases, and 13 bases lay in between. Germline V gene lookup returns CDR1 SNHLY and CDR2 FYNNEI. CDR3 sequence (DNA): TGTGCCAGCAGTGAAGGGGACTTCGGGAGAGATACGCAGTATTTT. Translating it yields CASSEGDFGRDTQYF.

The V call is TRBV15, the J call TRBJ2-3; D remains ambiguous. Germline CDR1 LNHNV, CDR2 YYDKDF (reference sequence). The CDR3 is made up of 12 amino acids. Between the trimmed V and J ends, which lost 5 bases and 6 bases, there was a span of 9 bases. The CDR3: CATSPGVDTQYF. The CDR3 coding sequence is TGTGCCACCAGCCCGGGTGTGGATACGCAGTATTTT.

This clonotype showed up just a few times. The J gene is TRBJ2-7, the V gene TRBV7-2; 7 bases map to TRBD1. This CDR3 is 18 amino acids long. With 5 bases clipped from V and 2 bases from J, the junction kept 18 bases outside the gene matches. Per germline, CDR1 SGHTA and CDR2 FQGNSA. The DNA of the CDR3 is TGTGCCAGCAGCCACCGAATCCCGACAGGGATACTGCCCTACGAGCAGTACTTC. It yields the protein CASSHRIPTGILPYEQYF.

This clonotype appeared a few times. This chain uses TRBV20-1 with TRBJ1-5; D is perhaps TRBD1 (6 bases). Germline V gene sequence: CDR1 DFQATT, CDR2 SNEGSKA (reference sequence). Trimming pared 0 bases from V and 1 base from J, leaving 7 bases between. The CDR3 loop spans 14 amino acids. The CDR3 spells CSAREGASNQPQHF. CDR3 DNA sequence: TGCAGTGCTAGAGAGGGGGCCAGCAATCAGCCCCAGCATTTT.